This T cell receptor beta chain was sequenced during a study of blood T cells in healthy people across ages. Primers used in a second PCR of about 7 to 12 cycles were a sample-barcoded 5' primer and a J-beta primer mix. From the 5' RACE reads, TCRdb called clonotypes with MiXCR, one entry per CDR3 protein. The table has 700,000 or so distinct CDR3 sequences, roughly 41% seen once. This clonotype showed up many times. Compared with germline, one end of the junction differs, possibly owing to a read error. Looked up from germline, CDR1 is MDHEN and CDR2 is SYDVKM. The length of the CDR3 is 12 residues. This TCR derives from a man older than 75 in good health. The sequenced sample was blood. The chain joins TRBV28 to TRBJ2-7, with D possibly TRBD2 on 5 matching bases. The CDR3 reads CASSFPGDEQYF. The CDR3, as DNA: TGCGCCAGCAGCTTCCCCGGGGACGAGCAGTACTTC. Based on the CDR3 plus reference TRBV28 and TRBJ2-7, the full variable domain is DVKVTQSSRYLVKRTGEKVFLECVQDMDHENMFWYRQDPGLGLRLIYFSYDVKMKEKGDIPEGYSVSREKKERFSLILESASTNQTSMYLCASSFPGDEQYFGPGTRLTVT.